A selection of T cell receptor beta chains follows, all from one sample in a study of cytomegalovirus exposure and HLA in healthy donors. Clones were read by immunoSEQ multiplex PCR, and TCRdb kept only the in-frame ones, dropping some. Seen here are 84,000 or so clones, 65% to 85% observed once, and the top ten hold 2.5% to 3.5%. Sequenced input: PBMCs. The receptors come from a man under 40 in good health and CMV-seronegative. The CDR3 runs from the conserved cysteine through the conserved F or W. D genes are given only for firm matches. Only part of the rows carry a size: once, few, many, or a class if the clone is expanded.

j_gene,abundance,d_gene,v_gene,CDR3aa,CDR3nt
TRBJ1-5,.,TRBD1,TRBV6-5,CASSWTGGSNQPQHF,TGTGCCAGCAGCTGGACAGGGGGTAGCAATCAGCCCCAGCATTTT
TRBJ1-2,.,.,TRBV19,CASRQGINYGYTF,TGTGCCAGTAGACAGGGAATTAACTATGGCTACACCTTC
TRBJ2-7,.,.,TRBV14,CASSQDQGGEQYF,TGTGCCAGCAGCCAAGACCAGGGCGGCGAGCAGTACTTC
TRBJ1-2,once,TRBD1,TRBV6-4,CASSELMRDRVANYGYTF,TGTGCCAGCAGTGAATTGATGAGGGACAGGGTAGCTAACTATGGCTACACCTTC
TRBJ2-7,.,.,TRBV7-9,CASSRDMTYEQYF,TGTGCCAGCTCCCGGGACATGACCTACGAGCAGTACTTC
TRBJ1-6,.,TRBD1,TRBV4-1,CASSQSLQGSSYNSPLHF,TGCGCCAGCAGCCAAAGCCTACAGGGGAGCTCCTATAATTCACCCCTCCACTTT
TRBJ1-5,.,TRBD1,TRBV30,CAWSGTGRHQPQHF,TGTGCCTGGAGTGGGACAGGGCGGCATCAGCCCCAGCATTTT
TRBJ1-2,.,.,TRBV30,CAWTSGQLYGYTF,TGTGCCTGGACCTCAGGACAGCTCTATGGCTACACCTTC
TRBJ1-2,once,TRBD1,TRBV5-4,CASSSAGTGDYGYTF,TGTGCCAGCAGTTCCGCCGGGACAGGGGACTATGGCTACACCTTC
TRBJ1-4,few,.,TRBV7-9,CASSLGGSQNEKLFF,TGTGCCAGCAGCTTAGGAGGGTCGCAGAATGAAAAACTGTTTTTT
TRBJ1-1,.,.,TRBV25-1,CASINGLNTEAFF,TGTGCCAGCATAAATGGACTTAACACTGAAGCTTTCTTT
TRBJ1-2,.,.,TRBV2,CALIAGYGYTF,TGTGCCCTGATAGCGGGGTATGGCTACACCTTC
TRBJ1-1,.,.,TRBV18,CASSPSGQTVTEAFF,TGTGCCAGCTCACCATCGGGACAAACGGTCACTGAAGCTTTCTTT